The entry below gives a single T cell receptor (beta chain) sequence along with its context. Its antigen remains unidentified. There are no base qualities to consult, and no much larger clone falls within one base. Other DNA sequences from this sample encode an identical CDR3 as well. The sample is drawn from a study of T cell changes during pregnancy in multiple sclerosis (dated by TCRdb to between 2017 and 2020). Some background on the complete study: The study examined how the T cell repertoire changed over the course of pregnancy in women with multiple sclerosis.

The protocol used for the library was the immunoSEQ multiplex PCR assay. As stored in TCRdb, this immuneACCESS dataset retains in-frame rearrangements with V and J assigned. A fraction of the clones does not appear; measured against another copy, unresolved V genes explain less than half of the discrepancy, and the remainder lacks a known reason. The sample profile shows about 54,000 clones; 85% to 90% of them were found once. The ten largest make up approximately 0.6% of the sample. The CDR3 goes from the cysteine to the phenylalanine over 14 residues. The sequence is cut down to CDR3 DNA, 42 bases in frame from base 1. Relative to germline, V is 0 bases shorter and J is 2 bases shorter, with 8 bases between their ends. The germline V gene gives CDR1 as SGHTA and CDR2 as FQGNSA.

The specimen was CD4+ T cells from peripheral blood mononuclear cells, collected in the first trimester of pregnancy. Recombination connected TRBV7-2 to TRBJ2-7; D gene: possibly TRBD1, on 5 matching bases. This sequence was found in a female donor with multiple sclerosis, enrolled in a pregnancy study. The DNA sequence reads TGTGCCAGCAGCTTAGCCGGACAAGCCTACGAGCAGTACTTC. It specifies CASSLAGQAYEQYF.